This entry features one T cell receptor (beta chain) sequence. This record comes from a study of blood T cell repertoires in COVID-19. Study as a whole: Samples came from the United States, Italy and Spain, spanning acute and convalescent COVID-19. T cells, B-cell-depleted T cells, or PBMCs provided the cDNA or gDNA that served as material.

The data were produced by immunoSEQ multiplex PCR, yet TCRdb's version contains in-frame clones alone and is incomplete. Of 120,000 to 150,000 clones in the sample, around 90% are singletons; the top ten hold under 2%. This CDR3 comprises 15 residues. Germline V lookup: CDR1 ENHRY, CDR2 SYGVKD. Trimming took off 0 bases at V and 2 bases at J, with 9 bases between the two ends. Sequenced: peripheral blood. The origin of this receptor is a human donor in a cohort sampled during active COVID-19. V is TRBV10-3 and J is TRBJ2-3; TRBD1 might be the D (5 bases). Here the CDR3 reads CAISESEDNTDTQYF. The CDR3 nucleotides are TGTGCCATCAGTGAGTCCGAGGACAACACAGATACGCAGTATTTT.